The next 9 T cell receptor beta chains were all read from a single sample in a study of blood T cell repertoires in COVID-19. Profiling relied on immunoSEQ multiplex PCR, and the TCRdb table lists in-frame clones only, not all of them. The table shows about 290,000 clones, with about 89% occurring only once. Material: PBMCs or T cells enriched from blood (not recorded which). The receptors shown here come from a woman aged 35 to 49 who had recovered from COVID-19.

This clone was observed a handful of times. V is TRBV5-4 and J is TRBJ1-2; 9 bases are a match to TRBD1. The CDR3 has 15 residues. Germline CDR1 SGHNT, CDR2 YYREEE (reference sequence). Losses at the gene ends were 0 bases for V and 4 bases for J; bases not matched to a gene: 4. The CDR3 DNA sequence: TGTGCCAGCAGCTTGGATGGGGACAGGGCCTATGGCTACACCTTC. Protein: CASSLDGDRAYGYTF.

CDR3 coding DNA: TGTGCCAGCAGCGTAGGAGATTTAGGGGAGGACTACGAGCAGTACTTC. Its protein product is CASSVGDLGEDYEQYF. V is TRBV9 and J is TRBJ2-7, with a tentative D call TRBD2 (6 bases). V lost 0 bases, J lost 3 bases, and 16 bases lay in between. Germline V gene lookup returns CDR1 SGDLS and CDR2 YYNGEE. The CDR3 covers 16 residues.

The chain carries TRBV7-2 and TRBJ2-7, with TRBD2 identical over 11 bases. V gave up 4 bases and J gave up 5 bases; unmatched junction bases: 10. The germline gives CDR1 SGHTA, CDR2 FQGNSA. CDR3 length: 16 residues. CDR3 in amino acids: CASSSLTSGTRDEQYF. The CDR3 coding sequence is TGTGCCAGCAGCTCCCTGACTAGCGGGACACGGGACGAGCAGTACTTC.

The chain combines TRBV5-1 with TRBJ1-1; D gene unclear. V gave up 0 bases and J gave up 3 bases, with 9 bases separating them. CDR1 is SGHRS and CDR2 is YFSETQ in the germline V gene. The CDR3 spans 14 residues. For the CDR3, the DNA is TGCGCCAGCAGCTTGGATCCCGGGGACACTGAAGCTTTCTTT. Translation gives CASSLDPGDTEAFF.

This sequence joins TRBV30 and TRBJ1-2; D remains ambiguous. The CDR3 runs to 14 residues. The V gene's germline CDR1 is GTSNPN and CDR2 SVGIG (reference sequence). Trimming took 1 base from V and 8 from J, leaving 17 bases between them. The CDR3 reads CAWSGKGLKAGYTF. CDR3 sequence (DNA): TGTGCCTGGAGTGGAAAAGGCCTTAAAGCGGGCTACACCTTC.

V and J are TRBV18 and TRBJ2-7; 9 nucleotides line up with TRBD1. V gave up 4 bases and J gave up 2 bases; unmatched junction bases: 6. The CDR3 loop spans 15 amino acids. CDR1 KGHSH and CDR2 LQKENI come from the germline V gene. Here the CDR3 DNA reads TGTGCCAGCTCACGACGGACAGGGGCCCCCTACGAGCAGTACTTC. Protein product: CASSRRTGAPYEQYF.

This clone appeared a few times. The V and J genes are TRBV7-2 and TRBJ2-3, with 10 positions matching TRBD2. The germline V gene has CDR1 SGHTA and CDR2 FQGNSA. The CDR3 has 18 amino acids. V shed 5 bases, J shed 3 bases, and the junction held 14 bases outside the gene matches. The CDR3 DNA sequence: TGTGCCAGCAGCCCGTGGAGCGGGAGGGGTAGAAGGACAGATACGCAGTATTTT. Encoded protein: CASSPWSGRGRRTDTQYF.

V is TRBV18 and J is TRBJ1-1; D ambiguous. CDR3 length: 14 residues. V was cut by 3 bases and J by 1 base, with 9 bases left in between. Germline lookup yields CDR1 KGHSH and CDR2 LQKENI. CDR3 in amino acids: CASSPGLGNTEAFF. As DNA, the CDR3 is TGTGCCAGCTCACCGGGCTTAGGGAACACTGAAGCTTTCTTT.

The chain is built from TRBV6-5 and TRBJ2-2, with D possibly being TRBD2 (5 bases). Trimming shortened V by 8 bases and J by 2 bases, and 15 bases separated the two germline ends. Per germline, CDR1 MNHEY and CDR2 SVGAGI. This CDR3 has 15 amino acids. The CDR3 loop is CASRGRVANTGELFF. The CDR3 DNA reads as TGTGCCAGCCGAGGGCGGGTCGCAAACACCGGGGAGCTGTTTTTT.